This T cell receptor (beta chain) was observed in a study of blood T cells in healthy people across ages. Alongside a J-beta primer mix, a sample-barcoded 5' primer served in a second PCR lasting roughly 7 to 11 cycles. TCRdb redid the calling of the 5' RACE reads with MiXCR, one entry per CDR3 protein. This table has 790,000 or so distinct CDR3 sequences, just over 55% appearing once. This CDR3 has 11 amino acids. From germline, CDR1 is MNHEY and CDR2 SVGEGT. V gave up 10 bases and J gave up 2 bases, with 7 bases separating them. Study-level results: PBMCs left unsorted prevented a conclusive naive versus antigen-experienced comparison.

Isolating PBMCs gave at least 6.5 million of these cells per sample. The authors extracted at least 6 micrograms of total RNA per sample. This clonotype appeared a few times. Its cognate antigen is unknown. This receptor was taken from a man in his forties or fifties in good health. This rearrangement joins TRBV6-2 or TRBV6-3 to TRBJ2-3, with unresolved D. The sample consisted of blood. The CDR3 region is CATTHTDTQYF. For the CDR3, the DNA is TGTGCCACCACCCACACAGATACGCAGTATTTT.